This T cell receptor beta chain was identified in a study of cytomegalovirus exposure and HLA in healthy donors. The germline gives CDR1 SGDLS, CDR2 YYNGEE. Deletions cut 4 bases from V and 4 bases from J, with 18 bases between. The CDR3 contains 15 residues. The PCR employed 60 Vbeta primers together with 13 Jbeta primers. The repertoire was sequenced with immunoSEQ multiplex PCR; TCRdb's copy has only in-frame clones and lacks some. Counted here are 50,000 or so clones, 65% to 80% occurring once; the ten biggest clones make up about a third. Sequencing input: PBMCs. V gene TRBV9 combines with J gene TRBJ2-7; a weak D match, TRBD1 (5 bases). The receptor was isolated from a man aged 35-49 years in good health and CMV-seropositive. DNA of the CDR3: TGTGCCAGCAGCCCCCAGGGTAAGGGTAGGTACGAGCAGTACTTC. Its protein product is CASSPQGKGRYEQYF.